This T cell receptor (beta chain) was profiled in a study of cytomegalovirus exposure and HLA in healthy donors. Overall study results and limits: TCR beta sequences reportedly predicted most subjects' HLA-A and HLA-B alleles accurately. In an earlier analysis, productive rearrangement rates for most beta V segments clustered near 87% or 30%.

Notes on this clone: Antigen: not known.

The V gene's germline CDR1 is SGHTA and CDR2 FQGNSA. This CDR3 comprises 16 residues. The ends lost 5 bases at V and 5 bases at J; junction bases unmatched: 13. PCR amplification relied on 60 Vbeta primers (plus 13 Jbeta primers). Generated by immunoSEQ multiplex PCR, the TCRdb table keeps only in-frame clones and is missing some. The sample's table shows approximately 170,000 clones. Sample: PBMCs. The rearrangement uses TRBV7-2 and TRBJ2-5, with 8 bases fitting TRBD1. The receptor was derived from a woman aged 18 to 35 in good health and CMV-seropositive. The CDR3 region is CASSLRDRGLRETQYF. In nucleotides, the CDR3 is TGTGCCAGCAGCCTACGCGACAGGGGACTGCGGGAGACCCAGTACTTC.